This TCR beta chain was observed in a study of graft-versus-host responses after intestinal transplantation. Study at large: Grafts that recipients had were multivisceral, liver-intestinal, or isolated intestinal transplants. Study conclusions and caveats: Patients who carried graft-donor T cell macrochimerism also had high graft-versus-host to host-versus-graft clonal ratios in their allografts.

V dropped 3 bases and J dropped 0 bases, with 12 bases sitting between them. Germline V gene sequence: CDR1 MDHEN, CDR2 SYDVKM. This CDR3 spans 15 amino acids. This clone occurred once. Its antigen is undetermined. Assay: immunoSEQ multiplex PCR; the TCRdb copy retains only in-frame clones and omits some. The profile shows fewer than 50,000 clones, roughly nine tenths of them singletons. The source was PBMCs, collected 524 days after transplant. The rearrangement links TRBV28 to TRBJ2-7, with D possibly matching TRBD2 (6 bases). The clonotype originates from a human patient who received an intestinal transplant, so some T cells may come from the graft donor. CDR3 sequence (DNA): TGTGCCAGCAGTTTCGGCGGGATAAGCTCCTACGAGCAGTACTTC. This gives the protein CASSFGGISSYEQYF.